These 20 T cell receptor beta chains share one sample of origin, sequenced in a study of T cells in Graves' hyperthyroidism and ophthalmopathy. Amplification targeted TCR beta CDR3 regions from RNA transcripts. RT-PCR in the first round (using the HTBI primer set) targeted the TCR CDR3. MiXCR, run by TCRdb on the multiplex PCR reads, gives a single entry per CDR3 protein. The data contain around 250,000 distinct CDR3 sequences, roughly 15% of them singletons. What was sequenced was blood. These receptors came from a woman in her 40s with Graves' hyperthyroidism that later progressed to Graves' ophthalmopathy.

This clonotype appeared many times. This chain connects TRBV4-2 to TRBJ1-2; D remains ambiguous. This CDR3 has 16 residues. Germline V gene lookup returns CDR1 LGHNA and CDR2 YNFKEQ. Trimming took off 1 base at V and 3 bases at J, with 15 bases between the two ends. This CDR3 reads CASSQARGNEDYGYTF. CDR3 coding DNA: TGTGCCAGCAGCCAAGCTCGAGGGAATGAGGACTATGGCTACACCTTC.

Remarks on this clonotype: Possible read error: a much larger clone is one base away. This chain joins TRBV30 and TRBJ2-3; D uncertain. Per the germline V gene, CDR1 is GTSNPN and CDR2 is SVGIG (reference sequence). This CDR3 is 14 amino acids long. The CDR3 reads CACSVRLGTDTQYF. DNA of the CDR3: TGTGCCTGCAGTGTGAGGTTGGGAACAGATACGCAGTATTTT.

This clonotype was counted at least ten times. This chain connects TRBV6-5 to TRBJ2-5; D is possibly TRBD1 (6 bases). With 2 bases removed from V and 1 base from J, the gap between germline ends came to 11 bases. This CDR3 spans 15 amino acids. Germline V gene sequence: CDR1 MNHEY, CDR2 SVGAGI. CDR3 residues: CASSYTGYSQETQYF. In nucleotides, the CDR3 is TGTGCCAGCAGTTACACAGGGTACTCCCAAGAGACCCAGTACTTC.

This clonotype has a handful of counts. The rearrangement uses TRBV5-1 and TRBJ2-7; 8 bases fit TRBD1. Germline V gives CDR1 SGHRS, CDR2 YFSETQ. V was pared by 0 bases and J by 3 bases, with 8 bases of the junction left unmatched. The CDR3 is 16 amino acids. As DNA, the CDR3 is TGCGCCAGCAGCTTGGCCAGGGACAGGTACGACTACGAGCAGTACTTC. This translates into CASSLARDRYDYEQYF. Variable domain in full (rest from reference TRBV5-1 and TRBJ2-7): KAGVTQTPRYLIKTRGQQVTLSCSPISGHRSVSWYQQTPGQGLQFLFEYFSETQRNKGNFPGRFSGRQFSNSRSEMNVSTLELGDSALYLCASSLARDRYDYEQYFGPGTRLTVT.

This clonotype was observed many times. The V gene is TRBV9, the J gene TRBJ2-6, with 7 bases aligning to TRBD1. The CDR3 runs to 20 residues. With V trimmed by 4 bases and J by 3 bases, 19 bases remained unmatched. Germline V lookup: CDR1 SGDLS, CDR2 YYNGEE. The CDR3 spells CASSTRVDDRVALGANVLTF. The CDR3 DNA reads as TGTGCCAGCAGCACCAGAGTAGATGACAGGGTAGCGCTTGGGGCCAACGTCCTGACTTTC.

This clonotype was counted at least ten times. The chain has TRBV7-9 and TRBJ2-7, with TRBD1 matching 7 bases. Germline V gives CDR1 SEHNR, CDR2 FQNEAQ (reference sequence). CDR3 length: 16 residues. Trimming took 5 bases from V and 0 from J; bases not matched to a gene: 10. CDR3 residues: CASSPQTGLLSYEQYF. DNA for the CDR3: TGTGCCAGCAGCCCCCAGACAGGGCTTCTCTCCTACGAGCAGTACTTC.

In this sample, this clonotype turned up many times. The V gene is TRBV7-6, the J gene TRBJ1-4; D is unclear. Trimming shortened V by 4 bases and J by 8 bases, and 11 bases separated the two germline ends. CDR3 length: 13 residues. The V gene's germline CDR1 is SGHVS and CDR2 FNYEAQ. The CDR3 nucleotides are TGTGCCAGCAGCTGGCGGACTCAGGAAAAACTGTTTTTT. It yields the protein CASSWRTQEKLFF.

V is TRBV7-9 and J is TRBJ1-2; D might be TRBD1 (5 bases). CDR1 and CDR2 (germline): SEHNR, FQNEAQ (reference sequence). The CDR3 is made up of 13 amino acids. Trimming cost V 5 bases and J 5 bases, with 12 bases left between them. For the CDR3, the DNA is TGTGCCAGCAGCCCACCTGGGGGGTATGGCTACACCTTC. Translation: CASSPPGGYGYTF.

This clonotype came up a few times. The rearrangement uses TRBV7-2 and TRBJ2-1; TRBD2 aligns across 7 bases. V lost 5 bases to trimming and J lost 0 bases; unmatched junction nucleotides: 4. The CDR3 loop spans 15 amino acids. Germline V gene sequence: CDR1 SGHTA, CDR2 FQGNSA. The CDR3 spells CASSVSGPSYNEQFF. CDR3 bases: TGTGCCAGCAGCGTTAGCGGGCCCTCCTACAATGAGCAGTTCTTC.

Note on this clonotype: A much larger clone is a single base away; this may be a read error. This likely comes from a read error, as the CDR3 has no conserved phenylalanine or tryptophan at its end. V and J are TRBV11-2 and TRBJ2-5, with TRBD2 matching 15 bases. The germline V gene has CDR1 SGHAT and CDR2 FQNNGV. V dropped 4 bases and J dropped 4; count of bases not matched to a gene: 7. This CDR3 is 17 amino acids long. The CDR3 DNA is TGTGCCAGCAGCTCTCCGGGACTAGCGGGAGGTTTAGAGACCCAGTACCTC. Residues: CASSSPGLAGGLETQYL.

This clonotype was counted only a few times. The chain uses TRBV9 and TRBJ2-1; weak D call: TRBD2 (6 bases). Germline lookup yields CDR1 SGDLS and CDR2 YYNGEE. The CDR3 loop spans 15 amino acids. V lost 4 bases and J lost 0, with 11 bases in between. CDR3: CASSTRLDSYNEQFF. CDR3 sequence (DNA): TGTGCCAGCAGCACTCGACTAGACTCCTACAATGAGCAGTTCTTC.

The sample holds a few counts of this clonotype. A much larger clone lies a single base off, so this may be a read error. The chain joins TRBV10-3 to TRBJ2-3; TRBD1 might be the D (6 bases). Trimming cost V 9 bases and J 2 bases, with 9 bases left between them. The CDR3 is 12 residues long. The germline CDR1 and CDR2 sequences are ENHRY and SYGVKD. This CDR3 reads CAIGQNTDTQYF. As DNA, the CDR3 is TGTGCCATAGGACAGAACACAGATACGCAGTATTTT.

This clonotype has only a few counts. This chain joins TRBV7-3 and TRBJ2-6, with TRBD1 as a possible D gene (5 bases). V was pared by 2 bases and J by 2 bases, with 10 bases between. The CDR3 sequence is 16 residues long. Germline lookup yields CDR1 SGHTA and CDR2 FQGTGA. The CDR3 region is CASSLQGLAGANVLTF. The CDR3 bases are TGTGCCAGCAGCTTACAGGGCCTGGCTGGGGCCAACGTCCTGACTTTC.

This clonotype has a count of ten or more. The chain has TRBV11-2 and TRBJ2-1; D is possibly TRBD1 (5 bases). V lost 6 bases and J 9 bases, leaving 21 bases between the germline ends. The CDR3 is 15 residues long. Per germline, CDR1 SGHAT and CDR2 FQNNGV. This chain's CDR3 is CASSSIQGGFLEQFF. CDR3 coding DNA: TGTGCCAGCAGTTCGATCCAGGGCGGATTCCTTGAGCAGTTCTTC.

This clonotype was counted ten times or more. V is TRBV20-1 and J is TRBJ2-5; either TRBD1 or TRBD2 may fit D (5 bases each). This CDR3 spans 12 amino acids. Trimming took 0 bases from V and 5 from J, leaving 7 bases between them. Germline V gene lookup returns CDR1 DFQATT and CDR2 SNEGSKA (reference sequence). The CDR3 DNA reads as TGCAGTGCTAGAGAAGAGGGGGAGACCCAGTACTTC. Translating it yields CSAREEGETQYF.

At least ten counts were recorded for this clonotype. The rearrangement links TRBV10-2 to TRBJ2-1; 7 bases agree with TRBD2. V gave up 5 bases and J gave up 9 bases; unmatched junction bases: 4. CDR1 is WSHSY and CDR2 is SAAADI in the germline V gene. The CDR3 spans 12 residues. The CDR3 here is CASSKAGFEQFF. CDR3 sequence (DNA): TGCGCCAGCAGTAAAGCGGGATTTGAGCAGTTCTTC.

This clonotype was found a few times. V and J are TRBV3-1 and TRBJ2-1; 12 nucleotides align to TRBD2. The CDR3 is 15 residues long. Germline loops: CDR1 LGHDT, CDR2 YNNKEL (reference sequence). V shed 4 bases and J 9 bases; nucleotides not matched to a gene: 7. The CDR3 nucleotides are TGTGCCAGCAGCCCCCTAGCGGGAGGGCCCGGTGAGCAGTTCTTC. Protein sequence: CASSPLAGGPGEQFF.

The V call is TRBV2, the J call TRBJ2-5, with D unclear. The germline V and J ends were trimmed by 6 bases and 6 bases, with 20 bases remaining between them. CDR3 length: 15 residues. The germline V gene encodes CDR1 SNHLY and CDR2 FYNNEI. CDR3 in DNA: TGTGCCAGCAGCCATAGGTTCTCCCACCGACAGACCCAGTACTTC. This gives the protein CASSHRFSHRQTQYF.

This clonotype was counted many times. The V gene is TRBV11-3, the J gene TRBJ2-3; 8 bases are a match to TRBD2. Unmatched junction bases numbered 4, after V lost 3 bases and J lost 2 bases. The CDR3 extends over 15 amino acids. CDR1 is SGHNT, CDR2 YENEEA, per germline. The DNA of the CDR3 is TGTGCCAGCAGCTTCCGGGAGGGCCCCACAGATACGCAGTATTTT. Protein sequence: CASSFREGPTDTQYF.

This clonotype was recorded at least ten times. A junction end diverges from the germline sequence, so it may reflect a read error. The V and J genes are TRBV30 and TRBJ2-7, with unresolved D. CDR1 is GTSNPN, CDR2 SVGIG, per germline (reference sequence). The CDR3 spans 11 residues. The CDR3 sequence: CAQSFSYKQYF. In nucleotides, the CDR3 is TGTGCCCAGAGTTTTTCCTACAAGCAGTACTTC. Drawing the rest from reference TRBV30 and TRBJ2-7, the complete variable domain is SQTIHQWPATLVQPVGSPLSLECTVEGTSNPNLYWYRQAAGRGLQLLFYSVGIGQISSEVPQNLSASRPQDRQFILSSKKLLLSDSGFYLCAQSFSYKQYFGPGTRLTVT.